This section outlines one TCR beta chain sequence together with its context. Trimming cost V 3 bases and J 3 bases, with 15 bases left between them. Germline lookup yields CDR1 KGHSH and CDR2 LQKENI. This CDR3 has 15 residues. These data originate in a study of cytomegalovirus exposure and HLA in healthy donors. Both 60 Vbeta primers and 13 Jbeta primers went into the PCR. Repertoires were generated with immunoSEQ multiplex PCR, while TCRdb's copy carries only in-frame clones and drops some. This table has some 120,000 clones, 80% to 90% appearing once. The source is a male donor in good health and CMV-seropositive. The sequencing sample was made of PBMCs. The chain has TRBV18 and TRBJ2-7; a possible D gene is TRBD2 (7 bases). The CDR3 sequence: CASSPRGGNDYEQYF. The CDR3 DNA sequence: TGTGCCAGCTCACCCAGGGGAGGGAATGACTACGAGCAGTACTTC.